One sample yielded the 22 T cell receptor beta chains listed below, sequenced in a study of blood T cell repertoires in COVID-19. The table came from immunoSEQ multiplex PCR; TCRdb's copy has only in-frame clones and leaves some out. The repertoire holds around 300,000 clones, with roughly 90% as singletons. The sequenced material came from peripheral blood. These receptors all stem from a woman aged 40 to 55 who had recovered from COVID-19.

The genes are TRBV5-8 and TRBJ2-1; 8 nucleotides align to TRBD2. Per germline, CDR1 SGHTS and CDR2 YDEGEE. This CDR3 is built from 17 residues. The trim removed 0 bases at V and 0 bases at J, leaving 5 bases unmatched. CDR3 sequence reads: CASSLGVTSGSYNEQFF. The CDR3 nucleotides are TGTGCCAGCAGCTTGGGGGTAACTAGCGGCTCCTACAATGAGCAGTTCTTC.

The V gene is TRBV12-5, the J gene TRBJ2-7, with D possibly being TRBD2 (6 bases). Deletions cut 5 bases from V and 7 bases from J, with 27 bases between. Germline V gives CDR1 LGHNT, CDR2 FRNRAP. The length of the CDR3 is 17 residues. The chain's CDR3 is CASGVAVAAPLHGEQYF. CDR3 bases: TGTGCTAGTGGTGTCGCGGTAGCGGCCCCTCTGCATGGGGAGCAGTACTTC.

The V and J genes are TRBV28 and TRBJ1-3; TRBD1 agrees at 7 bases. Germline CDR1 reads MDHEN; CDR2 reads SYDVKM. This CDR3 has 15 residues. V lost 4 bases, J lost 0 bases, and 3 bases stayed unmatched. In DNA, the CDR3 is TGTGCCAGCAGTTCGGGACAGTACTCTGGAAACACCATATATTTT. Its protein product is CASSSGQYSGNTIYF.

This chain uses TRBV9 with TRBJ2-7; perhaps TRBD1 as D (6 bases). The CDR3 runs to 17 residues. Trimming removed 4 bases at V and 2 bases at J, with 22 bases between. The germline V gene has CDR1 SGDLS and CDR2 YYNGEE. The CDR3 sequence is CASSPRGGIPATYEQYF. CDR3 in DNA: TGTGCCAGCAGCCCACGAGGGGGTATCCCAGCGACCTACGAGCAGTACTTC.

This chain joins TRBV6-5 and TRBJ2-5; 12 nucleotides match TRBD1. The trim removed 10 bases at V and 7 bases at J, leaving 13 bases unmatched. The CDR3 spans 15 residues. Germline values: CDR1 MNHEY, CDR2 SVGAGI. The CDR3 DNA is TGTGCCACACATCCGGGACAGGGGGCTTTAGGGACCCAGTACTTC. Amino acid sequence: CATHPGQGALGTQYF.

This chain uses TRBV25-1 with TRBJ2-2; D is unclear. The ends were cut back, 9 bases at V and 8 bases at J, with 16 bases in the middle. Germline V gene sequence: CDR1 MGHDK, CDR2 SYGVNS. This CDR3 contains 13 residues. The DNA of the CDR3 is TGTGCCAGTCGACCTAGAGACGAGGGGGAGCTGTTTTTT. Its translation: CASRPRDEGELFF.

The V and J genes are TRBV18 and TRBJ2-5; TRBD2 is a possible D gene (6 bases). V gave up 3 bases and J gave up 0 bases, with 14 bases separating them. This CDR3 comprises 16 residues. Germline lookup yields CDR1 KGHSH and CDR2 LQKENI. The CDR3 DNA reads TGTGCCAGCTCACCCTTCTGGGTAGCGGACCAAGAGACCCAGTACTTC. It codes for CASSPFWVADQETQYF.

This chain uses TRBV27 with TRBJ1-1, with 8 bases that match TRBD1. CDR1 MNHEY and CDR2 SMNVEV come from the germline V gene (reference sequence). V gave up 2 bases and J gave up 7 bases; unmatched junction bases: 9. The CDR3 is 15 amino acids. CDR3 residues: CASSLGQGASGEAFF. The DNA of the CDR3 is TGTGCCAGCAGTTTAGGGCAGGGGGCGTCCGGTGAAGCTTTCTTT.

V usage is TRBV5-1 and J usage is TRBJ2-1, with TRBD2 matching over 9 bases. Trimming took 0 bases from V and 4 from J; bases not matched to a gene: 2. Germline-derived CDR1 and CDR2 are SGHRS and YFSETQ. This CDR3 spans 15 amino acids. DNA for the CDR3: TGCGCCAGCAGCTTGGGAAGCGGGAGGTACAATGAGCAGTTCTTC. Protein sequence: CASSLGSGRYNEQFF. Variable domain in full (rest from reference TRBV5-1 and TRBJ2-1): KAGVTQTPRYLIKTRGQQVTLSCSPISGHRSVSWYQQTPGQGLQFLFEYFSETQRNKGNFPGRFSGRQFSNSRSEMNVSTLELGDSALYLCASSLGSGRYNEQFFGPGTRLTVL.

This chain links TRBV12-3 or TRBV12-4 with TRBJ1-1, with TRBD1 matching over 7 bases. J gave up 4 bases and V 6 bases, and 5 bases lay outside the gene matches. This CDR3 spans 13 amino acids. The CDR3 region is CASSQQGTTEAFF. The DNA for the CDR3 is TGTGCCAGCAGCCAACAGGGGACCACTGAAGCTTTCTTT.

The CDR3 sequence: CATSRDRVAGPYEQYF. CDR3 DNA sequence: TGTGCCACCAGCAGAGATAGGGTAGCGGGCCCCTACGAGCAGTACTTC. The chain uses TRBV15 and TRBJ2-7, with 7 bases aligning to TRBD2. Germline CDR1 is LNHNV and CDR2 is YYDKDF (reference sequence). The CDR3 contains 16 residues. The V and J ends lost 0 bases and 2 bases, in that order; junction bases with no gene match: 7.

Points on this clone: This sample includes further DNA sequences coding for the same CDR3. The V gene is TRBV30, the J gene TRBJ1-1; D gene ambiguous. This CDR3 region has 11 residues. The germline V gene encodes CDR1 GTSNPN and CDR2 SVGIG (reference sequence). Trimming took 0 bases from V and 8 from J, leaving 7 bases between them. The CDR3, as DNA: TGTGCCTGGAGTGTAGGAGGAGAAGCTTTCTTT. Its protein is CAWSVGGEAFF.

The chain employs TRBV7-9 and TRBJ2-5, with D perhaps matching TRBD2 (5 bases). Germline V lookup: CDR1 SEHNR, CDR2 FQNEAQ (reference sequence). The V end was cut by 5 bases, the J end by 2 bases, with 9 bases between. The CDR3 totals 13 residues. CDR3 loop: CASSAGIQETQYF. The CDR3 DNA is TGTGCCAGCAGCGCCGGGATACAAGAGACCCAGTACTTC. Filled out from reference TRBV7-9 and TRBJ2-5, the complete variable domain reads DTGVSQNPRHKITKRGQNVTFRCDPISEHNRLYWYRQTLGQGPEFLTYFQNEAQLEKSRLLSDRFSAERPKGSFSTLEIQRTEQGDSAMYLCASSAGIQETQYFGPGTRLLVL.

The CDR3 spells CAGTPGTGGSYGYTF. The CDR3 nucleotides read TGTGCCGGAACCCCCGGGACAGGGGGCTCCTATGGCTACACCTTC. The chain has TRBV30 and TRBJ1-2; 12 positions agree with TRBD1. The CDR3 has 15 amino acids. J lost 4 bases, V lost 8 bases, and 11 bases had no gene match. Germline CDR1 GTSNPN, CDR2 SVGIG (reference sequence). Full variable domain (remainder filled in from reference TRBV30 and TRBJ1-2): SQTIHQWPATLVQPVGSPLSLECTVEGTSNPNLYWYRQAAGRGLQLLFYSVGIGQISSEVPQNLSASRPQDRQFILSSKKLLLSDSGFYLCAGTPGTGGSYGYTFGSGTRLTVV.

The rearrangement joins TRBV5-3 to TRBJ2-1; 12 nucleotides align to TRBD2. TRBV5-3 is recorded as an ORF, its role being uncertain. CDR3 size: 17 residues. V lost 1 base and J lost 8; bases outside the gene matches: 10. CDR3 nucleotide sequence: TGTGCCAGAAGCTTGCCCCGGACTAGCGGGGATTGGGATGAGCAGTTCTTC. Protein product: CARSLPRTSGDWDEQFF.

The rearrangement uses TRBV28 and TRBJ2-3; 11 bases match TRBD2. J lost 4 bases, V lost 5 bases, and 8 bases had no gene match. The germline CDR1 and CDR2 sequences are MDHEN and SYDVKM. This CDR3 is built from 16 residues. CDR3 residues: CASSATSGREADTQYF. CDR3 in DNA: TGTGCCAGCAGTGCCACTAGCGGGAGAGAAGCAGATACGCAGTATTTT.

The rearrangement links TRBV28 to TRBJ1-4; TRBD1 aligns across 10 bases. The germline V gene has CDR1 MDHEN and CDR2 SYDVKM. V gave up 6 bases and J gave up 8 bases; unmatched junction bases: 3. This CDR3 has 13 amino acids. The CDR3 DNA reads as TGTGCCAGCAGCGGGACAGGGGAAGAAAAACTGTTTTTT. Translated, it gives CASSGTGEEKLFF. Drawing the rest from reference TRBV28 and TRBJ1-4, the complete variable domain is DVKVTQSSRYLVKRTGEKVFLECVQDMDHENMFWYRQDPGLGLRLIYFSYDVKMKEKGDIPEGYSVSREKKERFSLILESASTNQTSMYLCASSGTGEEKLFFGSGTQLSVL.

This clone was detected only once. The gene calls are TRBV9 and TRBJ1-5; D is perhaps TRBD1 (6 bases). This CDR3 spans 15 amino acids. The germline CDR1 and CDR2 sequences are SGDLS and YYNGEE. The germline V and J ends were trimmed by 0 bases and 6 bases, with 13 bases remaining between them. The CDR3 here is CASSVGSGDGQPQHF. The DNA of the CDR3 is TGTGCCAGCAGCGTAGGTTCAGGGGACGGTCAGCCCCAGCATTTT.

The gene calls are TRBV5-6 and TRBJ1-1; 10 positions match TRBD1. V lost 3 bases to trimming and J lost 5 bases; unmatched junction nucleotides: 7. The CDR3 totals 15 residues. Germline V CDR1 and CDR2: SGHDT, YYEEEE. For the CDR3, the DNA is TGTGCCAGCAGCTACCCGCCGGGACAGGGGACTGAAGCTTTCTTT. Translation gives CASSYPPGQGTEAFF.

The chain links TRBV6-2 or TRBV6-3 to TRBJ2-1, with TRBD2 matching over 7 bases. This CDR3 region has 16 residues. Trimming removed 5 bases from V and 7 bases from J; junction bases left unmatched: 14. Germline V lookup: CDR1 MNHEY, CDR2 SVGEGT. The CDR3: CASSQPGGSYANEQFF. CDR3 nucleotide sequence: TGTGCCAGCAGTCAACCGGGGGGTAGTTATGCGAATGAGCAGTTCTTC.

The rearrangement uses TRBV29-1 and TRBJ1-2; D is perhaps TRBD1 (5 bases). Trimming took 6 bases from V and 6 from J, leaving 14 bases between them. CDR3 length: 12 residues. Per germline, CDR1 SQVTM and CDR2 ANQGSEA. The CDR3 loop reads CSVQGRGDGYTF. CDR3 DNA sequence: TGCAGCGTCCAGGGAAGGGGCGATGGCTACACCTTC.

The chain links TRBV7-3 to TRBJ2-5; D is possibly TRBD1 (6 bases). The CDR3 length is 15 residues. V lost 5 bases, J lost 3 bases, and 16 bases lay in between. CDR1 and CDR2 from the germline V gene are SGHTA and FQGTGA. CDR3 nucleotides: TGTGCCAGCAGCCCCAGGTGGGGGCCAGAAGAGACCCAGTACTTC. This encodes CASSPRWGPEETQYF.